Listed below are T cell receptor beta chains from one sample, sequenced in a study of control samples from healthy donors and cancer patients. The assay was immunoSEQ multiplex PCR, and TCRdb's table has in-frame clones only and misses some. The sample consists of around 94,000 clones, approximately 95% of them appearing once. Sequencing was carried out using blood. The source of these receptors is a woman in her twenties or thirties in good health. The CDR3 runs from the conserved cysteine through the conserved F or W. D genes are given only for firm matches. Clone size appears in some rows only: once, few, many, or a class for an expanded clone.

V gene	J gene	D gene	clone size	CDR3 protein	CDR3 DNA
TRBV7-2	TRBJ2-7	-	-	CASSAPRNEQYF	TGTGCCAGCAGCGCTCCTAGGAACGAGCAGTACTTC
TRBV4-1	TRBJ1-4	-	-	CASSQSKGGPTNEKLFF	TGCGCCAGCAGCCAGAGTAAGGGGGGGCCCACTAATGAAAAACTGTTTTTT
TRBV3-1/TRBV3-2	TRBJ1-4	-	-	CASSLAGSNEKLFF	TGTGCCAGCAGCCTCGCGGGGTCTAATGAAAAACTGTTTTTT
TRBV2	TRBJ1-5	TRBD1	-	CASRETGYQPQHF	TGTGCCAGCAGAGAGACAGGGTATCAGCCCCAGCATTTT
TRBV20-1	TRBJ2-1	TRBD2	-	CSASTSGSNNEQFF	TGCAGTGCTAGTACTAGCGGGAGTAACAATGAGCAGTTCTTC
TRBV4-2	TRBJ2-3	-	-	CASSQIGSDTQYF	TGTGCCAGCAGCCAAATAGGTTCAGATACGCAGTATTTT
TRBV9	TRBJ1-6	-	-	CASSVVALNSPLHF	TGTGCCAGCAGCGTAGTGGCCCTTAATTCACCCCTCCACTTT
TRBV9	TRBJ1-4	-	-	CASSARTGNEKLFF	TGTGCCAGCAGCGCCCGGACGGGGAATGAAAAACTGTTTTTT
TRBV2	TRBJ2-1	TRBD2	-	CASSDGLAESSYNEQFF	TGTGCCAGCAGTGATGGTCTAGCGGAAAGCTCCTACAATGAGCAGTTCTTC
TRBV12-5	TRBJ2-1	TRBD1	-	CASGWQPEGQGLSEQFF	TGTGCTAGTGGTTGGCAACCGGAAGGACAGGGCCTTTCTGAGCAGTTCTTC
TRBV5-6	TRBJ2-7	-	-	CASSGGGQLYEQYF	TGTGCCAGCAGCGGAGGAGGACAGCTCTACGAGCAGTACTTC
TRBV19	TRBJ1-6	-	-	CASSIQGGPLHF	TGTGCCAGTAGTATACAGGGCGGACCCCTCCACTTT
TRBV20-1	TRBJ2-1	TRBD2	-	CSASEGSGVYNEQFF	TGCAGTGCTAGTGAAGGTAGCGGGGTCTACAATGAGCAGTTCTTC
TRBV19	TRBJ1-4	-	-	CASSTPDYRETNEKLFF	TGTGCCAGTAGTACTCCTGATTACAGGGAGACTAATGAAAAACTGTTTTTT
TRBV3-1/TRBV3-2	TRBJ1-3	-	once	CASSQRLSGNTIYF	TGTGCCAGCAGCCAAAGGCTCTCTGGAAACACCATATATTTT
TRBV5-6	TRBJ1-4	-	-	CASSRVPHRQKLFF	TGTGCCAGCAGCCGGGTTCCCCACAGGCAAAAACTGTTTTTT
TRBV10-3	TRBJ2-3	-	-	CAISETGVGPTDTQYF	TGTGCCATCAGTGAGACAGGTGTGGGTCCGACGGATACGCAGTATTTT
TRBV12-3/TRBV12-4	TRBJ1-2	TRBD1	-	CASSITGDYGYTF	TGTGCCAGCAGTATTACAGGGGACTATGGCTACACCTTC
TRBV27	TRBJ1-6	-	once	CASSLANPGSSYNSPLHF	TGTGCCAGCAGTTTAGCCAACCCAGGGAGCTCCTATAATTCACCCCTCCACTTT
TRBV4-1	TRBJ2-5	TRBD1	-	CASSQRLRGNQETQYF	TGCGCCAGCAGCCAAAGACTCAGGGGGAACCAAGAGACCCAGTACTTC
TRBV10-2	TRBJ1-2	TRBD1	-	CASSEYDRDGYTF	TGCGCCAGCAGTGAGTACGACAGGGATGGCTACACCTTC
TRBV6-5	TRBJ1-1	-	-	CASSYSVLAEAFF	TGTGCCAGCAGTTACTCGGTTTTGGCTGAAGCTTTCTTT
TRBV5-6	TRBJ2-7	-	-	CASSLGPGTSYEQYF	TGTGCCAGCAGCTTGGGTCCGGGGACTTCCTACGAGCAGTACTTC
TRBV6-6	TRBJ1-1	-	-	CASRTGGRGNTEAFF	TGTGCCAGCAGGACAGGAGGCAGGGGGAACACTGAAGCTTTCTTT
TRBV7-2	TRBJ2-1	-	-	CASNPGGRVEQFF	TGTGCCAGCAATCCGGGTGGGCGGGTTGAACAGTTCTTC
TRBV18	TRBJ2-7	-	once	CASSPPSETLSYEQYF	TGTGCCAGCTCACCACCTTCAGAAACTCTCTCCTACGAGCAGTACTTC
TRBV6-2/TRBV6-3	TRBJ2-1	TRBD2	once	CASSAGLAGSSYNEQFF	TGTGCCAGCAGTGCAGGACTAGCGGGAAGCTCCTACAATGAGCAGTTCTTC
TRBV19	TRBJ1-5	-	-	CASSLGKQPQHF	TGTGCCAGTAGTCTCGGGAAGCAGCCCCAGCATTTT
TRBV16	TRBJ1-5	-	-	CASSRGWDNQPQHF	TGTGCCAGCAGCCGGGGGTGGGACAATCAGCCCCAGCATTTT
TRBV3-1/TRBV3-2	TRBJ2-1	-	-	CASSQVAGRTANEQFF	TGTGCCAGCAGCCAAGTGGCGGGCCGTACAGCTAATGAGCAGTTCTTC
TRBV27	TRBJ2-7	TRBD1	-	CASIGTGGHEQYF	TGTGCCAGCATTGGGACAGGTGGCCACGAGCAGTACTTC
TRBV5-1	TRBJ2-5	TRBD2	-	CASSPPGLAGVGETQYF	TGCGCCAGCAGCCCTCCCGGACTAGCGGGGGTCGGGGAGACCCAGTACTTC
TRBV5-6	TRBJ1-1	-	-	CASSPGGPTEAFF	TGTGCCAGCAGCCCCGGCGGGCCGACCGAAGCTTTCTTT
TRBV6-5	TRBJ2-3	TRBD2	-	CASNPGLAGGGYF	TGTGCCAGCAACCCGGGACTAGCGGGGGGAGGGTATTTT
TRBV12-3/TRBV12-4	TRBJ1-2	-	-	CASSEKSYGYTF	TGTGCCAGCAGTGAGAAGAGCTATGGCTACACCTTC
TRBV7-9	TRBJ2-1	TRBD2	-	CASSTTSGSEYEQFF	TGTGCCAGCAGCACAACTAGCGGGAGTGAGTATGAGCAGTTCTTC
TRBV2	TRBJ1-6	-	-	CASRVVGTANSPLHF	TGTGCCAGCAGGGTCGTCGGGACGGCTAATTCACCCCTCCACTTT
TRBV2	TRBJ2-5	-	-	CASSALVLAETQYF	TGTGCCAGCAGCGCACTAGTACTGGCAGAGACCCAGTACTTC
TRBV15	TRBJ2-3	TRBD1	few	CATSRGTGRTDTQYF	TGTGCCACCAGCAGAGGGACAGGGCGCACAGATACGCAGTATTTT
TRBV19	TRBJ1-2	-	-	CASSIDTSNYGYTF	TGTGCCAGTAGTATCGATACCTCTAACTATGGCTACACCTTC
TRBV18	TRBJ2-1	TRBD1	-	CASSPRRDRGPHNEQFF	TGTGCCAGCTCACCTAGAAGAGACAGGGGGCCCCACAATGAGCAGTTCTTC
TRBV6-5	TRBJ2-2	-	-	CASSYFVTGELFF	TGTGCCAGCAGTTACTTTGTTACCGGGGAGCTGTTTTTT
TRBV2	TRBJ1-6	TRBD1	-	CASRRTGGGNSPLHF	TGTGCCAGCAGGCGGACAGGCGGGGGTAATTCACCCCTCCACTTT
TRBV6-4	TRBJ1-5	TRBD1	-	CASSGQGDQPQHF	TGTGCCAGCAGTGGACAGGGGGATCAGCCCCAGCATTTT
TRBV4-1	TRBJ2-5	-	-	CASSQVRTEQETQYF	TGCGCCAGCAGCCAAGTGAGGACAGAGCAAGAGACCCAGTACTTC
TRBV19	TRBJ1-1	-	-	CASTPDGGNTEAFF	TGTGCCAGTACTCCCGACGGAGGCAACACTGAAGCTTTCTTT
TRBV24-1	TRBJ2-6	-	-	CATSDWRGGGANVLTF	TGTGCCACCAGTGATTGGAGGGGAGGTGGGGCCAACGTCCTGACTTTC
TRBV5-1	TRBJ1-2	TRBD1	-	CASSLQGADGYTF	TGCGCCAGCAGCCTACAGGGGGCCGACGGCTACACCTTC
TRBV30	TRBJ2-4	TRBD1	-	CAWSGDSKNIQYF	TGTGCCTGGAGCGGGGACAGCAAAAACATTCAGTACTTC
TRBV2	TRBJ2-2	TRBD1	-	CASTERQGVTGELFF	TGTGCCAGCACTGAACGGCAGGGGGTGACCGGGGAGCTGTTTTTT
TRBV6-1	TRBJ1-1	-	once	CASSEGAGGLSTEAFF	TGTGCCAGCAGTGAAGGGGCGGGGGGTTTAAGCACTGAAGCTTTCTTT
TRBV18	TRBJ1-5	TRBD1	-	CASSGTETSNQPQHF	TGTGCCAGCTCCGGGACAGAGACTAGCAATCAGCCCCAGCATTTT
TRBV10-1	TRBJ2-7	-	-	CASSEWYEQYF	TGCGCCAGCAGTGAGTGGTACGAGCAGTACTTC
TRBV2	TRBJ1-1	-	-	CASMYAGLAFF	TGTGCCAGCATGTACGCAGGGCTGGCTTTCTTT